Reported below is one TCR beta chain. This CDR3 has 13 amino acids. The germline V and J ends were trimmed by 9 bases and 5 bases, with 16 bases remaining between them. Per germline, CDR1 LGHDT and CDR2 YNNKEL (reference sequence). This record comes from a study of blood T cell repertoires in COVID-19. Participants, about 18 to 90 years old, spanned 25 or so US areas. Data came from immunoSEQ multiplex PCR; TCRdb stores just in-frame clones and leaves some out. The sample consists of about 400,000 clones, nearly 90% of them appearing once. Sequenced input: PBMCs or T cells enriched from blood (not recorded which). This receptor was obtained from a woman in her thirties or forties with acute COVID-19. This chain links TRBV3-1 (or the pseudogene TRBV3-2) with TRBJ1-1; D perhaps matches TRBD1 (6 bases). The chain's CDR3 is CASAGARRTEAFF. Here the CDR3 DNA reads TGTGCCAGTGCGGGGGCCCGGAGAACTGAAGCTTTCTTT.